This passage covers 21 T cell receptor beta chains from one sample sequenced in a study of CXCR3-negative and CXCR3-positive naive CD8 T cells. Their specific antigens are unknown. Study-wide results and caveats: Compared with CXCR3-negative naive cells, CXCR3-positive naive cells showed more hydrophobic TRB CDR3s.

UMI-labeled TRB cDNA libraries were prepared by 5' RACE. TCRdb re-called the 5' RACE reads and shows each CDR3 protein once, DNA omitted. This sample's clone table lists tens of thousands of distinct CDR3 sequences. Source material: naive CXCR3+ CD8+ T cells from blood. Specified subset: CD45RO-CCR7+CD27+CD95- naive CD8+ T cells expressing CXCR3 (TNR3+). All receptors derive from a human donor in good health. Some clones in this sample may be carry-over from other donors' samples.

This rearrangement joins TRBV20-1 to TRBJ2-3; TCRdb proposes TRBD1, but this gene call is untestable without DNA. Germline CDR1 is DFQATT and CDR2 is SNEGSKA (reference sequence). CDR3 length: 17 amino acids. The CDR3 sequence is CSAYPVGGDSSTDTQYF.

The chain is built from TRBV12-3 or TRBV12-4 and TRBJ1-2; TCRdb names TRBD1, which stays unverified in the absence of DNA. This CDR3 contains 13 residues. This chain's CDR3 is CASSLDPGYGYTF.

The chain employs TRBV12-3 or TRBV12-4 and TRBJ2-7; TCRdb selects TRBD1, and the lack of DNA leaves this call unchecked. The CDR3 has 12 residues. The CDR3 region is CASSLERGEQYF.

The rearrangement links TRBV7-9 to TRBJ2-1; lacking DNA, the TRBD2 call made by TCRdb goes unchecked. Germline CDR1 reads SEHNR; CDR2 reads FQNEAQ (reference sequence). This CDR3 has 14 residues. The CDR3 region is CASFRVGEGDEQFF.

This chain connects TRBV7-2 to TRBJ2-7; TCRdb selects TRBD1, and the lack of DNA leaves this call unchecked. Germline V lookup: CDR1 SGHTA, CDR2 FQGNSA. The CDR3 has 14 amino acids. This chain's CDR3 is CASSPGAGGYEQYF. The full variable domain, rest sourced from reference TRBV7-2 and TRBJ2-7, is GAGVSQSPSNKVTEKGKDVELRCDPISGHTALYWYRQSLGQGLEFLIYFQGNSAPDKSGLPSDRFSAERTGGSVSTLTIQRTQQEDSAVYLCASSPGAGGYEQYFGPGTRLTVT.

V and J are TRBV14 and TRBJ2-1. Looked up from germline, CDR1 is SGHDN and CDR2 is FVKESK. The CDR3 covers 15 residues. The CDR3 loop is CASSQVMSSYNEQFF. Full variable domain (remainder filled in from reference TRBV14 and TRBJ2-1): EAGVTQFPSHSVIEKGQTVTLRCDPISGHDNLYWYRRVMGKEIKFLLHFVKESKQDESGMPNNRFLAERTGGTYSTLKVQPAELEDSGVYFCASSQVMSSYNEQFFGPGTRLTVL.

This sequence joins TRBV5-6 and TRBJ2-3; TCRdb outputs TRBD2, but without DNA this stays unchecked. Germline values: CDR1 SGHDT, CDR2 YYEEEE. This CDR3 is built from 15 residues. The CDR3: CASRALAGSTDTQYF. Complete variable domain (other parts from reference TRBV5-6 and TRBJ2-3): DAGVTQSPTHLIKTRGQQVTLRCSPKSGHDTVSWYQQALGQGPQFIFQYYEEEERQRGNFPDRFSGHQFPNYSSELNVNALLLGDSALYLCASRALAGSTDTQYFGPGTRLTVL.

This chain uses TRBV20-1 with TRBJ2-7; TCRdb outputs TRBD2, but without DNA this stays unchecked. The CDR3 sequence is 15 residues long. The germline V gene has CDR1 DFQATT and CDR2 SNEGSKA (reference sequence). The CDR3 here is CSARDWGLAGYEQYF.

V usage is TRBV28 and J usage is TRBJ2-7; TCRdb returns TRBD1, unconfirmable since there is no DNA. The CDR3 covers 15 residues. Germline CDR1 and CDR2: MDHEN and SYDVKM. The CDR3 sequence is CASSSPPRGTYEQYF. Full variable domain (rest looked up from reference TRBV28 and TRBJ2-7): DVKVTQSSRYLVKRTGEKVFLECVQDMDHENMFWYRQDPGLGLRLIYFSYDVKMKEKGDIPEGYSVSREKKERFSLILESASTNQTSMYLCASSSPPRGTYEQYFGPGTRLTVT.

CDR3 region: CASSVRGGEDQPQHF. The V gene is TRBV9, the J gene TRBJ1-5. The V gene's germline CDR1 is SGDLS and CDR2 YYNGEE. The CDR3 has 15 amino acids.

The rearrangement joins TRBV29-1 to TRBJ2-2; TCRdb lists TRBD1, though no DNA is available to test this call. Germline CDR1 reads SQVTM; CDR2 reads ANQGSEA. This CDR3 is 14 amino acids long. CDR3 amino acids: CSAEGQLNTGELFF.

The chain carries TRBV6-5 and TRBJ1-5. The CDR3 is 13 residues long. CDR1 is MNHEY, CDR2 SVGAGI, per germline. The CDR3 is CASSNVRDQPQHF.

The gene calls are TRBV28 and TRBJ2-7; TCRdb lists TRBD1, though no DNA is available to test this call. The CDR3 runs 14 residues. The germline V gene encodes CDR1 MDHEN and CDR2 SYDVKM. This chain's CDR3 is CASSFFRRAYEQYF.

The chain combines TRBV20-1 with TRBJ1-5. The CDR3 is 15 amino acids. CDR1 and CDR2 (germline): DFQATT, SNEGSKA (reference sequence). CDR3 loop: CSATSQWDLNQPQHF.

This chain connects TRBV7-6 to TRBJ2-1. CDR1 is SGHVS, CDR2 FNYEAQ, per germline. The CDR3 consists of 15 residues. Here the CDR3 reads CASSLEATSGNEQFF.

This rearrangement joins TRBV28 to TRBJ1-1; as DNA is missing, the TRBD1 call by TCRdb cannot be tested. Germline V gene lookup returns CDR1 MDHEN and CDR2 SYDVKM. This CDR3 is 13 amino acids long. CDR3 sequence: CASINRGGTEAFF.

The CDR3 sequence is CASSLSGGDSYEQYF. The rearrangement joins TRBV14 to TRBJ2-7; TCRdb returns TRBD2, unconfirmable since there is no DNA. Germline V CDR1 and CDR2: SGHDN, FVKESK. The CDR3 runs 15 residues.

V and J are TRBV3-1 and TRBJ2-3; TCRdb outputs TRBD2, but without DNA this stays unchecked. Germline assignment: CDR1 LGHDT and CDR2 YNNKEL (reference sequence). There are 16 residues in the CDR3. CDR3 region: CASSYTSGGDTDTQYF.

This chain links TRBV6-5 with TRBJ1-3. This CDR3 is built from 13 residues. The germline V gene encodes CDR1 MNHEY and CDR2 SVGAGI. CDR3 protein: CASSSGLGDTIYF.

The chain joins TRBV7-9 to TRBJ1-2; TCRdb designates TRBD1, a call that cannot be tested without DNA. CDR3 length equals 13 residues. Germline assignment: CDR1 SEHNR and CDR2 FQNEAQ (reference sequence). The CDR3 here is CASSLLGQEASTF.

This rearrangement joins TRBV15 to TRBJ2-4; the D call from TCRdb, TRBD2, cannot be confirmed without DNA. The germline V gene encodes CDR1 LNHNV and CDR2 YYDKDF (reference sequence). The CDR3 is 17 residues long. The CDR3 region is CATRLELAGGPGAIQYF.